The TCR beta chain described here comes from a study of CD8 T cells in ankylosing spondylitis. Using quantitative 5'-RACE with molecular barcodes, the authors made TCR beta libraries. TCRdb called the 5' RACE reads again in MiXCR, with one record for every CDR3 protein. The data contain around 340,000 distinct CDR3 sequences, about 15% of them singletons. Comment on this clonotype: Its cognate antigen is unknown.

Study conclusions and caveats: Previous work reported some of these motif variants in the synovial fluid and blood of reactive arthritis. A TCR beta motif of eight or nine highly homologous variants seemed to mark ankylosing spondylitis blood. Reported data indicate significant enrichment of disease-linked clones within matched ankylosing spondylitis synovial fluid.

The CDR3 loop spans 15 amino acids. In germline, CDR1 is SGHDT, CDR2 YYEEEE. Trimming pared 3 bases from V and 2 bases from J, leaving 14 bases between. The receptor was derived from a male donor with ankylosing spondylitis or in good health (not recorded which). The sequencing sample was made of blood, either unsorted or a sorted T cell fraction (not recorded which). This chain uses TRBV5-6 with TRBJ2-5; D not certain. CDR3 DNA: TGTGCCAGCAGCTCATTCTTCAGAGCTCAAGAGACCCAGTACTTC. It codes for CASSSFFRAQETQYF.